This T cell receptor beta chain was captured by sequencing in a study of blood T cell repertoires in COVID-19. For the study at large: PBMCs, B-cell-depleted T cells, or T cells provided the cDNA or gDNA that made up the material.

Sequencing used immunoSEQ multiplex PCR; TCRdb keeps in-frame clones, though not all of them. The sample shows about 270,000 clones, around 93% of them seen only once. V lost 2 bases to trimming and J lost 5 bases; unmatched junction nucleotides: 4. This CDR3 comprises 15 residues. Germline values: CDR1 MNHEY, CDR2 SVGAGI. This clonotype was obtained from a middle-aged man who had been exposed to COVID-19. The gene calls are TRBV6-5 and TRBJ2-7, with 12 bases fitting TRBD1. Sequencing input: PBMCs or T cells enriched from blood (not recorded which). CDR3 loop: CASSYRGDRGHEQYF. The CDR3 DNA follows: TGTGCCAGCAGTTACCGGGGGGACAGGGGGCACGAGCAGTACTTC.